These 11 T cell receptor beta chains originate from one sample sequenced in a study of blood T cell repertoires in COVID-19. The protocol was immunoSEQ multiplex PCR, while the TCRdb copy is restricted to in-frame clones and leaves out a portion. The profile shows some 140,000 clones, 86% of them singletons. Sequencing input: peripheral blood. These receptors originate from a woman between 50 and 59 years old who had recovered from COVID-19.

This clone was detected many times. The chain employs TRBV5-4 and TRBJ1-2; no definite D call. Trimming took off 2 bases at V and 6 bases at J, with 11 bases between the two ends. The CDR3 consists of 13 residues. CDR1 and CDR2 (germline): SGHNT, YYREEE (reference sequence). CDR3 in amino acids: CASSFMGGDGYTF. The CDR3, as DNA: TGTGCCAGCAGCTTCATGGGCGGGGATGGCTACACCTTC.

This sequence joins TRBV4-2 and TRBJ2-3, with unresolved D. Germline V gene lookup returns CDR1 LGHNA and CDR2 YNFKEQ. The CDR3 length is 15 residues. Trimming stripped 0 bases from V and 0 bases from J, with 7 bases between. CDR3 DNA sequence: TGTGCCAGCAGCCAAGATTCCGGGAGCACAGATACGCAGTATTTT. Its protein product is CASSQDSGSTDTQYF.

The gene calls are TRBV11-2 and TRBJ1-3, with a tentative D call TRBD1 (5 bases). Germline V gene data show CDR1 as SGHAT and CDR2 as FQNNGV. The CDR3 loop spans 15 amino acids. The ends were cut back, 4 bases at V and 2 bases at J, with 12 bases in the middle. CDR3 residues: CASSSFRETGNTIYF. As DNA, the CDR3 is TGTGCCAGCAGCTCTTTCAGGGAAACTGGAAACACCATATATTTT.

CDR3 nucleotides: TGTGCCAGCAGCTTATACGGGAGAACCCAAGAGACCCAGTACTTC. Translation gives CASSLYGRTQETQYF. The chain couples TRBV11-2 to TRBJ2-5; the D gene is possibly TRBD2 (6 bases). Trimming cost V 2 bases and J 1 base, with 11 bases left between them. The germline gives CDR1 SGHAT, CDR2 FQNNGV. The CDR3 extends over 15 amino acids.

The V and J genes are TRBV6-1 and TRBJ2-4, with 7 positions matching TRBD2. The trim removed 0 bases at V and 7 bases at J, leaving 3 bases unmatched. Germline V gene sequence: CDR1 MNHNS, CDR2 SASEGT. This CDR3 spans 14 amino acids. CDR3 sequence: CASSEAGGGNIQYF. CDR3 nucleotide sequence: TGTGCCAGCAGTGAAGCGGGGGGAGGGAACATTCAGTACTTC.

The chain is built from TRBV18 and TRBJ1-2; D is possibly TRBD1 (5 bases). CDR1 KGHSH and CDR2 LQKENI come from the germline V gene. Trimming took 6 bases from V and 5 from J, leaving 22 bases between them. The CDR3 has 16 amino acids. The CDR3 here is CASSTQAGGTLYGYTF. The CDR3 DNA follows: TGTGCCAGCTCTACGCAGGCGGGGGGTACCCTATATGGCTACACCTTC.

The CDR3 reads CASSVAGELINEQFF. CDR3 nucleotide sequence: TGTGCCAGCAGCGTAGCGGGAGAGCTTATCAATGAGCAGTTCTTC. The rearrangement links TRBV9 to TRBJ2-1; D perhaps matches TRBD2 (6 bases). This CDR3 contains 15 residues. In germline, CDR1 is SGDLS, CDR2 YYNGEE. The V end was cut by 0 bases, the J end by 6 bases, with 13 bases between. Full variable domain (rest looked up from reference TRBV9 and TRBJ2-1): DSGVTQTPKHLITATGQRVTLRCSPRSGDLSVYWYQQSLDQGLQFLIQYYNGEERAKGNILERFSAQQFPDLHSELNLSSLELGDSALYFCASSVAGELINEQFFGPGTRLTVL.

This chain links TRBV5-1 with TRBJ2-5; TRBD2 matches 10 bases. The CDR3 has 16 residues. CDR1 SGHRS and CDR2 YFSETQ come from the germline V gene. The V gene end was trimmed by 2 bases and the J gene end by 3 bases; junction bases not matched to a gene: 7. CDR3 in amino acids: CASSFASGRREETQYF. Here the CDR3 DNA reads TGCGCCAGCAGCTTCGCTAGCGGGAGAAGAGAAGAGACCCAGTACTTC.

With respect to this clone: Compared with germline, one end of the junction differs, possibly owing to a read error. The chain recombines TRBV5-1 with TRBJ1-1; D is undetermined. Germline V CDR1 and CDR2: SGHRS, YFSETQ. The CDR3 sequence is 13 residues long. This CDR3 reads CASSLETPVEGRF. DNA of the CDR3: TGCGCCAGCAGCTTGGAAACCCCAGTTGAGGGTCGATTT.

CDR3 nucleotides: TGTGCCAGCAGCCCCCGACAGGGGAGCGAGCAGTACTTC. It encodes CASSPRQGSEQYF. The chain recombines TRBV11-2 with TRBJ2-7, with 8 bases fitting TRBD1. The CDR3 totals 13 residues. The germline gives CDR1 SGHAT, CDR2 FQNNGV. V shed 5 bases and J 6 bases; nucleotides not matched to a gene: 6.

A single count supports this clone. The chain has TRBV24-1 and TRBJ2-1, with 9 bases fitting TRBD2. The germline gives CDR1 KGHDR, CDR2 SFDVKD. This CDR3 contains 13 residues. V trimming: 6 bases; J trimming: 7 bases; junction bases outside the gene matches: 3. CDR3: CATSPAGGNEQFF. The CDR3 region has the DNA TGTGCCACCAGTCCTGCGGGGGGGAATGAGCAGTTCTTC.